The entry below gives a single T cell receptor (beta chain) sequence along with its context. V was cut by 5 bases and J by 0 bases, with 8 bases left in between. The germline V gene encodes CDR1 SGHDT and CDR2 YYEEEE. The CDR3 is 13 residues long. This record belongs to a study of shared T cell receptors in the human thymus. Here immunoSEQ multiplex PCR was the method, and the copy in TCRdb shows in-frame clones only, minus some. This table has just under 550,000 clones, 78% appearing once. These data also featured in a second study, about human thymus T cells. That source adds: Thymic samples were excised during corrective heart operations. The authors found apparently biased V and J gene usage in thymic and blood repertoires. What related research reported was that thymic repertoires overlapped highly among unrelated individuals.

This sequence joins TRBV5-6 and TRBJ1-2; no definite D call. This receptor was taken from a boy less than two years old with a congenital heart defect. The sequenced material came from thymocytes. CDR3 region: CASSGQTNYGYTF. Here the CDR3 DNA reads TGTGCCAGCAGTGGGCAGACTAACTATGGCTACACCTTC.